The clone carrying this TCR beta chain has more than one count but fewer than ten. Its antigen is as yet unknown. A much larger clone sits a single nucleotide away, making a read error possible. The data stem from a study of breast tumors, draining lymph nodes, adjacent tissues. Study-level findings and limits: Tumors had less TCR diversity than lymph nodes, more than nontumor tissue. Tumor T cell lymph node origin was a supported hypothesis, not proven. Data fit most tumor T cells coming from lymph node, expanding in tumor. Tumor and nontumor repertoires were significantly more similar in luminal-like than in basal-like breast cancer.

In TCRdb, the multiplex PCR reads were re-called with MiXCR into one record per CDR3 protein. The table has roughly 220,000 distinct CDR3 sequences, 34% seen once. Breast cancer patients provided tissue from their axillary draining lymph nodes. This receptor was obtained from a female donor with breast cancer. Some clones in this sample may be carry-over from other donors' samples. The material sequenced was axillary lymph node tissue.

DNA of the CDR3: TGTGCCAGCAGCCCTGGATTTGGGACTTTGTCAATCGTCCGCTATGGCTACACCTTC. It specifies CASSPGFGTLSIVRYGYTF. The rearrangement joins TRBV7-2 to TRBJ1-2, with D maybe TRBD1 (5 bases). The CDR3 loop spans 19 amino acids. The V gene lost 5 bases and the J gene lost 4 bases, with 29 bases spanning the gap. Germline-derived CDR1 and CDR2 are SGHTA and FQGNSA.